This TCR beta chain was identified during a study of tumour-infiltrating T cells in Burkitt lymphoma. Looking at the study overall: The Burkitt lymphoma cohort spanned all epidemiological subtypes.

Sequenced by immunoSEQ multiplex PCR; TCRdb stores in-frame clones only, minus some. Of some 2,500 clones listed, roughly 15% were seen once; the top ten hold about an eighth. This clone came up a few times. CDR1 is SGHDN and CDR2 is FVKESK in the germline V gene. CDR3 length: 12 residues. Trimming took off 10 bases at V and 7 bases at J, with 11 bases between the two ends. This receptor was identified in a human donor with Burkitt lymphoma. The sample was tumor tissue. This chain uses TRBV14 with TRBJ1-6; D possibly corresponds to TRBD1 (6 bases). The CDR3 sequence is CATGASNSPLHF. For the CDR3, the DNA is TGTGCCACGGGGGCCTCAAATTCACCCCTCCACTTT.